This T cell receptor (beta chain) was retrieved from a study of response to subunit inactivated influenza vaccine. TCRdb reprocessed the RT-PCR reads with MiXCR, giving one entry per CDR3 protein. This table has 300,000 to 350,000 distinct CDR3 sequences, just over 20% appearing once. This specimen was PBMCs from blood, taken approximately 20 months after vaccination. The TCR sequence derives from a man in his fifties or sixties who received an inactivated influenza vaccine.

CDR3 DNA: TGTGCCAGCAGCTTGCTATCTAGCGGGATCGGGATTGAGCAGTTCTTC. Its protein is CASSLLSSGIGIEQFF. The rearrangement links TRBV5-4 to TRBJ2-1; 9 nucleotides line up with TRBD2. Per the germline V gene, CDR1 is SGHNT and CDR2 is YYREEE (reference sequence). J was trimmed by 9 bases and V by 1 base; bases with no gene match: 11. The CDR3 runs 16 residues.